The subject of this entry is one T cell receptor beta chain. V dropped 5 bases and J dropped 6 bases, with 11 bases sitting between them. The CDR3 length is 13 residues. Per germline, CDR1 LNHDA and CDR2 SQIVND (reference sequence). TCRdb's copy holds only in-frame clones and misses some; the assay was immunoSEQ multiplex PCR. The data hold 120,000 or so clones, with 70% to 90% observed a single time. The record originates from a study of T cell responses to AZD1222 COVID-19 vaccine. The sequences come from peripheral blood, collected on day 0 of AZD1222 vaccination. The sequence came from an adult in good health. V usage is TRBV19 and J usage is TRBJ1-5, with D possibly matching TRBD1 (6 bases). The CDR3 sequence is CASSEGGGQPQHF. CDR3 in DNA: TGTGCCAGTAGTGAGGGGGGGGGTCAGCCCCAGCATTTT.